Listed below are T cell receptor beta chains from one sample, sequenced in a study of blood T cell repertoires in COVID-19. Sequencing used immunoSEQ multiplex PCR; TCRdb keeps in-frame clones, though not all of them. Seen here are about 180,000 clones, approximately 86% observed once, and the top ten hold about 9.6%. Sequences were obtained from peripheral blood. The receptors here all came from a man aged 45-60 years with active or convalescent COVID-19. Both conserved end residues are part of each CDR3. D genes are given only for firm matches. Only part of the rows carry a size: once, few, many, or a class if the clone is expanded.

TRBJ1-2 | - | - | TRBV24-1 | CATSDPGISGYTF | TGTGCCACCAGTGACCCCGGTATCTCTGGCTACACCTTC
TRBJ1-5 | - | - | TRBV29-1 | CSVGGQYSNQPQHF | TGCAGCGTAGGTGGACAGTATAGCAATCAGCCCCAGCATTTT
TRBJ2-1 | - | few | TRBV7-2 | CASSLELSSSYNEQFF | TGTGCCAGCAGCTTAGAATTGTCTAGCTCCTACAATGAGCAGTTCTTC
TRBJ1-1 | - | - | TRBV18 | CASSPQGPSEAFF | TGTGCCAGCTCACCACAGGGGCCTTCTGAAGCTTTCTTT
TRBJ2-5 | - | - | TRBV5-6 | CASSLAEDQETQYF | TGTGCCAGCAGCTTGGCAGAGGACCAAGAGACCCAGTACTTC
TRBJ2-1 | - | once | TRBV2 | CASSESETYNEQFF | TGTGCCAGCAGTGAGAGCGAAACCTACAATGAGCAGTTCTTC
TRBJ2-7 | TRBD2 | once | TRBV25-1 | CASSARGQIGLAGAEQYF | TGTGCCAGCAGTGCTCGGGGCCAGATCGGCCTAGCGGGAGCGGAGCAGTACTTC
TRBJ2-3 | TRBD1 | - | TRBV12-5 | CASGRDRSTDTQYF | TGTGCTAGTGGACGGGACAGAAGCACAGATACGCAGTATTTT
TRBJ2-7 | - | - | TRBV6-5 | CASTQGPEQYF | TGTGCCAGCACCCAGGGCCCCGAGCAGTACTTC
TRBJ2-1 | TRBD2 | - | TRBV19 | CASSIIAGALYNEQFF | TGTGCCAGTAGTATAATAGCGGGAGCCCTTTACAATGAGCAGTTCTTC
TRBJ2-7 | - | - | TRBV3-1/TRBV3-2 | CASSQEMEIQYF | TGTGCCAGCAGCCAAGAAATGGAGATTCAGTACTTC
TRBJ1-1 | TRBD1 | once | TRBV29-1 | CSVARGPATEAFF | TGCAGCGTTGCGAGGGGGCCGGCCACTGAAGCTTTCTTT
TRBJ1-2 | - | - | TRBV28 | CASSLSGGPRTGYTF | TGTGCCAGCAGTTTGAGCGGGGGCCCTAGGACAGGCTACACCTTC
TRBJ2-5 | - | - | TRBV27 | CASSFGGRETQYF | TGTGCCAGCAGTTTTGGGGGCCGAGAGACCCAGTACTTC
TRBJ1-1 | - | - | TRBV4-2 | CASSQEGFPGGTEAFF | TGTGCCAGCAGCCAAGAGGGCTTCCCCGGGGGCACTGAAGCTTTCTTT
TRBJ1-1 | - | - | TRBV25-1 | CASSGGGVTEAFF | TGTGCCAGCAGTGGAGGGGGGGTCACTGAAGCTTTCTTT
TRBJ1-4 | - | - | TRBV7-3 | CASRIRGRINEKLFF | TGTGCCAGCAGGATCCGGGGGAGGATTAATGAAAAACTGTTTTTT